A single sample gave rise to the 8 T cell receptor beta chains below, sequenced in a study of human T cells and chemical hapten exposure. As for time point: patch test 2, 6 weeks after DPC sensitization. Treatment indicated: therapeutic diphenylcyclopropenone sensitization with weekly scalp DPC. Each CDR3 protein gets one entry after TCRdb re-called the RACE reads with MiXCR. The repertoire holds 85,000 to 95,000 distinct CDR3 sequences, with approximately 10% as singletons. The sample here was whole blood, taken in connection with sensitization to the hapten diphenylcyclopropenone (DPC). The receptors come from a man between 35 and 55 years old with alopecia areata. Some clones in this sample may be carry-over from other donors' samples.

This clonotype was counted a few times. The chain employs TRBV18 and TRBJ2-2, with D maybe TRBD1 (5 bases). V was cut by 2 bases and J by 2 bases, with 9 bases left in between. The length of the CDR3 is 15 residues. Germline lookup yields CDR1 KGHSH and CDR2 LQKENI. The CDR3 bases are TGTGCCAGCTCACCATTTAGGGGCAACACCGGGGAGCTGTTTTTT. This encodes CASSPFRGNTGELFF.

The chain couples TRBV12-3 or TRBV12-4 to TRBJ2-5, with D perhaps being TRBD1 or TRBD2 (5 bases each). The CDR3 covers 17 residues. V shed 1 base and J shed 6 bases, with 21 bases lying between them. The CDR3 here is CASSLGGGSASLKTQYF. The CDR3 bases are TGTGCCAGCAGTTTAGGGGGCGGTAGCGCCTCCCTAAAGACCCAGTACTTC.

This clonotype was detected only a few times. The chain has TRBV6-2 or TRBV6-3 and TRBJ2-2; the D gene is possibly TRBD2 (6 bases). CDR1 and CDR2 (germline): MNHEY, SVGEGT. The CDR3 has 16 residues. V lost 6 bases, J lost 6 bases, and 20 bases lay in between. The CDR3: CASSKLGRDSAGELFF. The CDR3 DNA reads TGTGCCAGCAGCAAATTGGGGCGGGATTCTGCCGGGGAGCTGTTTTTT.

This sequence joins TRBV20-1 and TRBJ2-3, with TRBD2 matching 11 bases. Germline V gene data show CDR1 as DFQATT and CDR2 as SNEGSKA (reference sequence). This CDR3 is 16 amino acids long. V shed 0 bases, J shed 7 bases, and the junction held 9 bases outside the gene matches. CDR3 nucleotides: TGCAGTGCTAGAGATAACCCTAGCGGGAGGATAAATACGCAGTATTTT. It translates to CSARDNPSGRINTQYF.

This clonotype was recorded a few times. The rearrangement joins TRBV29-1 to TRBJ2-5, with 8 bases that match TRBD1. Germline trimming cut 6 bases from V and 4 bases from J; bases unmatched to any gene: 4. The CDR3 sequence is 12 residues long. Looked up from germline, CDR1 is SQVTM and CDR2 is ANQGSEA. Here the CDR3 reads CSVAGGPETQYF. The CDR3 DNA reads TGCAGCGTGGCAGGGGGCCCAGAGACCCAGTACTTC. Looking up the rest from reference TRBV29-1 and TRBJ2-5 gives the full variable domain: SAVISQKPSRDICQRGTSLTIQCQVDSQVTMMFWYRQQPGQSLTLIATANQGSEATYESGFVIDKFPISRPNLTFSTLTVSNMSPEDSSIYLCSVAGGPETQYFGPGTRLLVL.

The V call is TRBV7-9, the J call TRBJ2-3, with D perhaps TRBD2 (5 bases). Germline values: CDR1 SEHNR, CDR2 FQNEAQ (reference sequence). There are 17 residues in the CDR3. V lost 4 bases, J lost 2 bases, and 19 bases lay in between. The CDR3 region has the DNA TGTGCCAGCAGCTCATCCACCGGGCGGGCGCTCACAGATACGCAGTATTTT. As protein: CASSSSTGRALTDTQYF.

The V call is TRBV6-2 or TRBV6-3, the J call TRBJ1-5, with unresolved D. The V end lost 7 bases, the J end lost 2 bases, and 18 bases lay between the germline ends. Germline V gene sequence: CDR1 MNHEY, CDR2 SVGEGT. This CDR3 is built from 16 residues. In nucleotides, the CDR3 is TGTGCCAGCACCACAAGGGATTCGCAGGGCAATCAGCCCCAGCATTTT. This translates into CASTTRDSQGNQPQHF.

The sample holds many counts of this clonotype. The CDR3 DNA follows: TGTGCCAGCAGGGGAGAGGGTGGGTGGACTGAAGCTTTCTTT. Translating gives CASRGEGGWTEAFF. The chain carries TRBV7-9 and TRBJ1-1; unclear D gene. V gave up 6 bases and J gave up 5 bases, with 16 bases separating them. Germline values: CDR1 SEHNR, CDR2 FQNEAQ (reference sequence). The CDR3 covers 14 residues. Complete variable domain (other parts from reference TRBV7-9 and TRBJ1-1): DTGVSQNPRHKITKRGQNVTFRCDPISEHNRLYWYRQTLGQGPEFLTYFQNEAQLEKSRLLSDRFSAERPKGSFSTLEIQRTEQGDSAMYLCASRGEGGWTEAFFGQGTRLTVV.